Listed below are T cell receptor beta chains from one sample, sequenced in a study of glioma-infiltrating T cells. TCRdb processed the multiplex PCR reads anew with MiXCR; each CDR3 protein has one entry. The sample has fewer than 500,000 distinct CDR3 sequences, more than 35% seen once. The sample was glioma tissue, nonneoplastic brain tissue, or PBMCs (not recorded which). Receptor source: a human donor with low-grade glioma or glioblastoma, undergoing nonglioma brain surgery, or in good health (not recorded which). Both conserved end residues are part of each CDR3. Each record gives: V gene, CDR3 length, D gene, J gene, clone size, CDR3 protein, CDR3 DNA. The D gene is left open where the match is weak. Size values are once, few and many counts, or a class for expanded clones, and some rows have none.

V: TRBV28; length: 13; D: .; J: TRBJ1-2; size: few; CDR3: CASSLRRSYGYTF; DNA: TGTGCCAGCAGTTTACGACGGTCCTATGGCTACACCTTC
V: TRBV10-3; length: 14; D: .; J: TRBJ2-7; size: .; CDR3: CAISAPGLSFEQYF; DNA: TGTGCCATCAGTGCGCCGGGACTCTCGTTCGAGCAGTACTTC
V: TRBV27; length: 14; D: TRBD1; J: TRBJ2-4; size: .; CDR3: CASSTTGDKNIQYF; DNA: TGTGCCAGCAGTACGACAGGGGACAAAAACATTCAGTACTTC
V: TRBV27; length: 16; D: .; J: TRBJ2-1; size: many; CDR3: CASSSLAFSSYNEQFF; DNA: TGTGCCAGCAGTTCCTTAGCGTTCTCCTCCTACAATGAGCAGTTCTTC
V: TRBV20-1; length: 15; D: .; J: TRBJ2-7; size: .; CDR3: CSARDGASVTYEQYF; DNA: TGCAGTGCTAGAGATGGGGCTAGCGTAACCTACGAGCAGTACTTC
V: TRBV7-2; length: 16; D: TRBD1; J: TRBJ1-6; size: few; CDR3: CASSFYRGSYNSPLHF; DNA: TGTGCCAGCAGCTTTTACAGGGGATCATATAATTCACCCCTCCACTTT
V: TRBV7-9; length: 14; D: .; J: TRBJ1-1; size: .; CDR3: CASTRTAQNTEAFF; DNA: TGTGCCAGCACACGGACAGCCCAGAACACTGAAGCTTTCTTT
V: TRBV2; length: 13; D: .; J: TRBJ2-3; size: .; CDR3: CASSELVTDTQYF; DNA: TGTGCCAGCAGTGAACTAGTCACAGATACGCAGTATTTT
V: TRBV15; length: 13; D: .; J: TRBJ2-1; size: .; CDR3: CATSRGTAREQFF; DNA: TGTGCCACCAGCAGAGGGACCGCTCGCGAGCAGTTCTTC
V: TRBV20-1; length: 15; D: .; J: TRBJ2-3; size: few; CDR3: CSASGLAGFTDTQYF; DNA: TGCAGTGCTAGCGGGCTAGCTGGCTTCACAGATACGCAGTATTTT